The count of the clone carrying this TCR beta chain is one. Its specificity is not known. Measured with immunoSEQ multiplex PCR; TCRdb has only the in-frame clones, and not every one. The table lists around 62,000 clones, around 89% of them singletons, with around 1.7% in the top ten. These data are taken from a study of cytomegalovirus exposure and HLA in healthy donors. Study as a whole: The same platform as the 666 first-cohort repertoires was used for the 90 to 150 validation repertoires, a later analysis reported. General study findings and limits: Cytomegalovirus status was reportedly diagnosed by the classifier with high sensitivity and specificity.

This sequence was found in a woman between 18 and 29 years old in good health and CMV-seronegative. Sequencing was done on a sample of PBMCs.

The CDR3 DNA reads TGTGCCAGCACTCCGATCGGGGATAAACTAGCGGGCGGCACAGATACGCAGTATTTT. This gives the protein CASTPIGDKLAGGTDTQYF. The V and J genes are TRBV27 and TRBJ2-3; 9 bases are shared with TRBD2. The junction had 18 bases not matched to a gene; V was cut back by 7 bases and J by 1 base. Germline CDR1 and CDR2: MNHEY and SMNVEV (reference sequence). The CDR3 is 19 residues long.